Described below is a single T cell receptor beta chain sequence and its context. This sample stems from a study of CD8+ T cells in alopecia areata. Treatment: oral pan-JAK inhibitor, 5-10 mg twice daily. In alopecia areata patients, both lesional scalp punch biopsies and peripheral blood were collected. Extracted RNA was reverse transcribed into cDNA, the sequencing template. Repertoires were generated with immunoSEQ multiplex PCR, while TCRdb's copy carries only in-frame clones and drops some. The table has 200,000 to 250,000 clones, under 70% seen once. The clonotype originates from a human donor with alopecia areata. Sample: CD4+ T cells sorted from blood, taken at week 4, from a patient treated with tofacitinib.

The CDR3 region has the DNA TGTGCCAGCAGTGAGGGGCTCCAAGAGACCCAGTACTTC. Translation: CASSEGLQETQYF. V usage is TRBV7-2 and J usage is TRBJ2-5; either TRBD1 or TRBD2 may supply D (5 bases each). CDR1 and CDR2 from the germline V gene are SGHTA and FQGNSA. The CDR3 has 13 residues. V shed 6 bases and J shed 1 base, with 9 bases lying between them.